Listed below are T cell receptor beta chains from one sample, sequenced in a study of blood T cell repertoires in COVID-19. Produced via immunoSEQ multiplex PCR; TCRdb's table is partial and in-frame only. The repertoire holds about 120,000 clones, with roughly 89% as singletons. Source material: peripheral blood. The receptors stem from a human donor with acute or convalescent COVID-19. The donor label of this sample is uncertain. The CDR3 runs from the conserved cysteine through the conserved F or W. The D gene is left open where the match is weak. Clone size appears in some rows only: once, few, many, or a class for an expanded clone.

d_call | j_call | clone_size | v_call | cdr3_aa | cdr3_nt
. | TRBJ2-5 | . | TRBV7-3 | CASSSTSGTWGRQETQYF | TGTGCCAGCAGCTCTACCTCTGGGACCTGGGGGCGCCAAGAGACCCAGTACTTC
TRBD1 | TRBJ1-1 | . | TRBV6-2/TRBV6-3 | CASSYSTGMNTEAFF | TGTGCCAGCAGTTACTCGACAGGGATGAACACTGAAGCTTTCTTT
. | TRBJ1-2 | . | TRBV5-8 | CASSSKPQEEDYGYTF | TGTGCCAGCAGCTCCAAACCCCAAGAGGAGGACTATGGCTACACCTTC
. | TRBJ1-1 | . | TRBV29-1 | CSVVGGLGTEAFF | TGCAGCGTTGTGGGGGGGCTGGGAACTGAAGCTTTCTTT
TRBD2 | TRBJ2-3 | once | TRBV5-8 | CASSRLAFTDTQYF | TGTGCCAGCAGCCGACTAGCTTTCACAGATACGCAGTATTTT
TRBD2 | TRBJ2-7 | medium-sized | TRBV19 | CASSRTSGSLDEQYF | TGTGCCAGTAGTCGGACTAGCGGGAGTTTGGACGAGCAGTACTTC
TRBD2 | TRBJ2-1 | . | TRBV3-1/TRBV3-2 | CASSQGTSGPYNEQFF | TGTGCCAGCAGCCAAGGGACTAGCGGGCCCTACAATGAGCAGTTCTTC
TRBD1 | TRBJ1-2 | . | TRBV6-5 | CASIPGQGTKGYTF | TGTGCCAGCATTCCGGGACAGGGAACGAAAGGCTACACCTTC
TRBD2 | TRBJ2-3 | . | TRBV20-1 | CSAGTRGTQYF | TGCAGTGCAGGGACTAGAGGTACGCAGTATTTT
TRBD1 | TRBJ2-7 | . | TRBV6-1 | CASSDLVYRDRKSYEQYF | TGTGCCAGCAGTGACCTTGTTTATCGGGACAGGAAGTCCTACGAGCAGTACTTC
. | TRBJ1-2 | . | TRBV28 | CASSFSRGGYGYTF | TGTGCCAGCAGTTTCTCGAGGGGGGGCTATGGCTACACCTTC
TRBD1 | TRBJ2-7 | . | TRBV7-3 | CASSVDREKNEQYF | TGTGCCAGCAGCGTTGACAGGGAGAAGAACGAGCAGTACTTC
TRBD2 | TRBJ2-5 | . | TRBV5-1 | CASVSGGGQETQYF | TGCGCCAGCGTCTCAGGCGGGGGTCAAGAGACCCAGTACTTC
. | TRBJ1-3 | . | TRBV5-1 | CASSFLSGNTIYF | TGCGCCAGCAGCTTTTTATCTGGAAACACCATATATTTT
. | TRBJ1-1 | . | TRBV6-5 | CASSSEFDTEAFF | TGTGCCAGCAGCTCAGAATTTGACACTGAAGCTTTCTTT
TRBD2 | TRBJ2-5 | . | TRBV15 | CATSPSTDLAGKRRETQYF | TGTGCCACCAGCCCCTCGACAGATCTAGCGGGAAAACGAAGGGAGACCCAGTACTTC
TRBD1 | TRBJ2-2 | . | TRBV5-1 | CASSLQQGAGTGELFF | TGCGCCAGCAGCTTACAGCAGGGGGCGGGGACCGGGGAGCTGTTTTTT
TRBD1 | TRBJ1-1 | . | TRBV7-8 | CASRPGQVAINEAFF | TGTGCCAGCAGGCCAGGACAGGTCGCTATAAATGAAGCTTTCTTT
TRBD1 | TRBJ1-2 | . | TRBV4-2 | CASSQWDRTQYGYTF | TGTGCCAGCAGCCAATGGGACAGGACTCAATATGGCTACACCTTC
TRBD1 | TRBJ2-5 | . | TRBV28 | CASSFSSGQAQETQYF | TGTGCCAGCAGTTTCTCTTCGGGACAGGCCCAAGAGACCCAGTACTTC
. | TRBJ2-1 | . | TRBV11-2 | CASSHGPRLDNEQFF | TGTGCCAGCAGCCACGGTCCACGACTAGACAATGAGCAGTTCTTC
TRBD1 | TRBJ2-7 | . | TRBV11-2 | CASSLQDRGTEYF | TGTGCCAGCAGCTTACAGGACAGGGGTACGGAGTACTTC
TRBD1 | TRBJ1-3 | . | TRBV7-2 | CASSEYKTGDGNTIYF | TGTGCCAGCAGCGAATATAAGACAGGGGATGGAAACACCATATATTTT
. | TRBJ1-1 | . | TRBV27 | CASSSSGGEAFF | TGTGCCAGCAGTTCATCCGGGGGTGAAGCTTTCTTT
. | TRBJ2-7 | . | TRBV2 | CASRSGVPGEQYF | TGTGCCAGCAGATCCGGTGTTCCCGGCGAGCAGTACTTC
. | TRBJ1-1 | . | TRBV30 | CAWSVQGPTEAFF | TGTGCCTGGAGTGTACAGGGCCCGACTGAAGCTTTCTTT
. | TRBJ1-3 | . | TRBV6-6 | CASSYGTNSGNTIYF | TGTGCCAGCAGTTATGGCACCAACTCTGGAAACACCATATATTTT
. | TRBJ1-5 | . | TRBV7-2 | CASSLVSTVNSNQPQHF | TGTGCCAGCAGCTTAGTCTCGACAGTCAATAGCAATCAGCCCCAGCATTTT
TRBD2 | TRBJ2-1 | . | TRBV19 | CASSFGLAGAPRYNEQFF | TGTGCCAGTAGTTTCGGACTAGCGGGGGCCCCTCGCTACAATGAGCAGTTCTTC
TRBD1 | TRBJ1-6 | . | TRBV19 | CASSMLRTGGNSPLHF | TGTGCCAGTAGTATGTTGCGGACAGGGGGCAATTCACCCCTCCACTTT
TRBD1 | TRBJ1-3 | . | TRBV9 | CASSPRTGAGNTIYF | TGTGCCAGCAGCCCCAGGACAGGGGCAGGAAACACCATATATTTT
. | TRBJ1-5 | . | TRBV21-1 | CASSKALTGLVAQPQHF | TGTGCCAGCAGCAAAGCGCTTACAGGGCTCGTTGCTCAGCCCCAGCATTTT
TRBD2 | TRBJ2-7 | . | TRBV11-1 | CASSTGAGSSYEQYF | TGTGCCAGCAGCACCGGAGCGGGAAGCTCCTACGAGCAGTACTTC
. | TRBJ1-2 | . | TRBV5-1 | CASGPGVNYGYTF | TGCGCCAGCGGGCCTGGTGTAAACTATGGCTACACCTTC
. | TRBJ1-1 | . | TRBV19 | CASSYGGTNTEAFF | TGTGCCAGTAGCTATGGGGGGACGAACACTGAAGCTTTCTTT
TRBD1 | TRBJ2-2 | . | TRBV7-9 | CASSALWTGAGELFF | TGTGCCAGCAGCGCACTCTGGACAGGGGCCGGGGAGCTGTTTTTT
. | TRBJ2-7 | . | TRBV28 | CASSRGLPGSYEQYF | TGTGCCAGCAGCCGGGGACTGCCTGGCTCCTACGAGCAGTACTTC
. | TRBJ1-2 | . | TRBV28 | CASSFRYGYTF | TGTGCCAGCAGTTTCCGCTATGGCTACACCTTC
. | TRBJ2-1 | few | TRBV25-1 | CASSERTKQFF | TGTGCCAGCAGTGAACGGACAAAACAGTTCTTC
TRBD1 | TRBJ1-1 | . | TRBV28 | CASSPTDRDEAFF | TGTGCCAGCAGTCCGACGGACAGGGATGAAGCTTTCTTT